The present TCR beta chain was sequenced within a study of CD8 T cells in ankylosing spondylitis. General study results and limits: Made up of about eight highly homologous variants, a TCR beta motif appeared characteristic of ankylosing spondylitis blood.

In its sample, this clonotype was seen many times. No antigen is known for it. From germline, CDR1 is SGDLS and CDR2 YYNGEE. The V end lost 2 bases, the J end lost 3 bases, and 10 bases lay between the germline ends. The CDR3 contains 14 residues. Libraries for TCR beta were made by quantitative 5'-RACE with molecular barcodes. MiXCR, run by TCRdb on the 5' RACE reads, gives a single entry per CDR3 protein. The sample holds some 42,000 distinct CDR3 sequences, about 2.5% seen once. Sequenced sample: blood, either unsorted or a sorted T cell fraction (not recorded which). The chain has TRBV9 and TRBJ2-3; D unresolved. The clonotype comes from a male donor with ankylosing spondylitis or in good health (not recorded which). As DNA, the CDR3 is TGTGCCAGCAGCGTTAGACCCTCGACAGATACGCAGTATTTT. It specifies CASSVRPSTDTQYF.